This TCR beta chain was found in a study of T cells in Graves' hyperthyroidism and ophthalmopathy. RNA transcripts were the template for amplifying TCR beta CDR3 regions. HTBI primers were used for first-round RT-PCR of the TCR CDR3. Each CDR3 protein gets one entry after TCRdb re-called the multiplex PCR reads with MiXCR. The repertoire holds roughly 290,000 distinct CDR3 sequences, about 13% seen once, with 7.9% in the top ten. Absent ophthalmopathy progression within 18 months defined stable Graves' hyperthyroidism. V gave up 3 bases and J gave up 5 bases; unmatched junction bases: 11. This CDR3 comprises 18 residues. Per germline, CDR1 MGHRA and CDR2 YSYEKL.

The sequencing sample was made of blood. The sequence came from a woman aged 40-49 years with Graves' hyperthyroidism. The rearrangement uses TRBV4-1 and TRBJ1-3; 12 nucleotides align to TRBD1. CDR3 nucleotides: TGCGCCAGCAGCCATCCAACTCGGGACAGGGGGCTAAGAAACACCATATATTTT. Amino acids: CASSHPTRDRGLRNTIYF.